Listed below are T cell receptor beta chains from one sample, sequenced in a study of T-cell reconstitution after alpha-beta-depleted transplantation in children. TCRdb independently ran MiXCR on the PCR reads; one entry per CDR3 protein. The sample lists some 600,000 distinct CDR3 sequences, about 15% occurring once. The sample here was PBMCs from the stem cell graft donor, taken from the stem cell graft. All receptors derive from a human donor who donated a stem cell graft to a child with acute myeloid leukemia. The CDR3 runs from the conserved cysteine through the conserved F or W. A D gene is named only where the DNA matches it firmly. Size tells how often a clone was seen (once, few, many) or the class of an expanded clone, and some rows leave it out.

j_gene	v_gene	d_gene	abundance	CDR3aa	CDR3nt
TRBJ2-7	TRBV24-1	-	-	CATSDAVTYEQYF	TGTGCCACCAGTGATGCGGTTACGTACGAGCAGTACTTC
TRBJ2-3	TRBV10-3	-	few	CAISYSGPPTDTQYF	TGTGCCATCAGCTACTCAGGACCCCCTACAGATACGCAGTATTTT
TRBJ1-1	TRBV9	-	-	CASSVAGEVDGTEAFF	TGTGCCAGCAGCGTAGCGGGGGAGGTGGATGGAACTGAAGCTTTCTTT
TRBJ1-4	TRBV15	-	-	CATSRDLARRDGNEKLFF	TGTGCCACCAGCAGAGATCTTGCCCGCCGGGACGGGAATGAAAAACTGTTTTTT
TRBJ1-6	TRBV20-1	-	few	CSAVMGVGNSPLHF	TGCAGTGCCGTAATGGGGGTCGGTAATTCACCCCTCCACTTT
TRBJ2-3	TRBV6-1	-	few	CASSPTRQVREGFGDTQYF	TGTGCCAGCAGTCCGACCAGGCAGGTCAGGGAAGGTTTTGGAGATACGCAGTATTTT
TRBJ1-2	TRBV9	TRBD1	few	CASSPRTGEGYGYTF	TGTGCCAGCAGCCCTCGGACAGGGGAGGGCTATGGCTACACCTTC
TRBJ1-2	TRBV7-9	-	once	CASSLEISGGYGYTF	TGTGCCAGCAGCTTAGAAATCTCCGGGGGCTATGGCTACACCTTC
TRBJ2-5	TRBV20-1	-	many	CSATGLETQYF	TGCAGTGCTACCGGTTTGGAGACCCAGTACTTC
TRBJ1-5	TRBV6-5	-	many	CASSLGDEGQPQHF	TGTGCCAGCAGCCTGGGGGATGAAGGTCAGCCCCAGCATTTT
TRBJ2-1	TRBV29-1	-	many	CSVDRGQGDEQFF	TGCAGCGTAGATCGGGGGCAGGGCGATGAGCAGTTCTTC
TRBJ2-1	TRBV20-1	-	many	CTPGSGGGNEQFF	TGCACCCCAGGGTCAGGGGGGGGTAATGAGCAGTTCTTC
TRBJ2-5	TRBV10-3	TRBD2	few	CAISAGLAGQETQYF	TGTGCCATCAGTGCCGGACTAGCGGGGCAAGAGACCCAGTACTTC
TRBJ1-1	TRBV20-1	-	few	CSARPGAGHVGGAFF	TGCAGTGCTAGGCCCGGTGCGGGCCACGTCGGCGGAGCTTTCTTT
TRBJ2-2	TRBV5-1	-	many	CASSLPGGNTGELFF	TGCGCCAGCAGCTTGCCCGGAGGGAACACCGGGGAGCTGTTTTTT
TRBJ2-5	TRBV20-1	TRBD2	many	CSAKAGGEIKTQYF	TGCAGTGCTAAAGCGGGGGGCGAAATAAAGACCCAGTACTTC
TRBJ2-5	TRBV11-2	-	few	CASTGEGKTQETQYF	TGTGCCAGCACAGGGGAGGGGAAAACGCAAGAGACCCAGTACTTC
TRBJ2-3	TRBV20-1	TRBD2	-	CSPFTSGTDTQYF	TGCAGTCCCTTTACTAGCGGTACAGATACGCAGTATTTT
TRBJ2-1	TRBV24-1	TRBD2	few	CATSVILAGGYNEQFF	TGTGCCACCAGTGTTATCCTAGCGGGGGGCTACAATGAGCAGTTCTTC
TRBJ2-7	TRBV20-1	TRBD1	many	CSARVQGYEQYF	TGCAGTGCTAGAGTACAGGGGTACGAGCAGTACTTC
TRBJ2-3	TRBV4-1	-	-	CASSRVGVDTQYF	TGCGCCAGCAGCCGCGTCGGGGTAGATACGCAGTATTTT
TRBJ1-2	TRBV5-1	-	-	CASSLDGGRGYGYTF	TGCGCCAGCAGCTTGGATGGAGGCCGGGGATATGGCTACACCTTC
TRBJ2-1	TRBV20-1	-	many	CSARVGSNHEQFF	TGCAGTGCTAGAGTAGGTAGCAACCATGAGCAGTTCTTC
TRBJ1-1	TRBV20-1	-	many	CSAEGKLTEAFF	TGCAGTGCTGAGGGGAAGCTTACTGAAGCTTTCTTT
TRBJ2-1	TRBV11-1	TRBD2	many	CASSLTSGGSSSYNEQFF	TGTGCCAGCAGCTTAACTAGCGGGGGGTCAAGCTCCTACAATGAGCAGTTCTTC
TRBJ1-1	TRBV29-1	-	many	CSVERSLNTEAFF	TGCAGCGTTGAGAGAAGTTTGAACACTGAAGCTTTCTTT
TRBJ2-4	TRBV5-6	TRBD1	-	CASSGANRGSKNIQYF	TGTGCCAGCAGCGGTGCAAACAGGGGTAGCAAAAACATTCAGTACTTC
TRBJ1-2	TRBV6-2/TRBV6-3	-	many	CASSGTQGPNYGYTF	TGTGCCAGCAGTGGAACCCAGGGGCCGAACTATGGCTACACCTTC
TRBJ1-2	TRBV6-6	-	-	CASSSTGLQGYTF	TGTGCCAGCAGTTCGACAGGCCTGCAGGGCTACACCTTC
TRBJ2-1	TRBV3-1	-	-	CASSHARGQFF	TGTGCCAGCAGCCACGCGCGGGGGCAGTTCTTC
TRBJ2-7	TRBV4-3	-	many	CASSQDSGSYEQYF	TGCGCCAGCAGCCAAGATTCGGGGAGCTACGAGCAGTACTTC
TRBJ2-1	TRBV12-3/TRBV12-4	-	-	CASRNTRNNEQFF	TGTGCCAGCAGGAATACAAGGAACAATGAGCAGTTCTTC
TRBJ2-2	TRBV5-5	-	many	CASGGIANTGELFF	TGTGCCAGCGGAGGGATCGCGAACACCGGGGAGCTGTTTTTT
TRBJ2-3	TRBV20-1	-	many	CSARPVGTDTQYF	TGCAGTGCAAGGCCGGTGGGGACAGATACGCAGTATTTT
TRBJ2-7	TRBV20-1	-	many	CSARVPGGIYEQYF	TGCAGTGCTAGAGTCCCAGGGGGGATCTACGAGCAGTACTTC
TRBJ2-1	TRBV7-2	-	-	CASSPAGGQQFF	TGTGCCAGCAGCCCCGCGGGCGGTCAGCAGTTCTTC
TRBJ1-4	TRBV12-3/TRBV12-4	-	many	CASSLQARLFF	TGTGCCAGCAGTTTGCAGGCACGACTGTTTTTT
TRBJ2-1	TRBV20-1	TRBD2	-	CSARPGLAGYNQQFF	TGCAGTGCCCGCCCTGGACTAGCGGGGTACAATCAGCAGTTCTTC
TRBJ1-5	TRBV5-1	TRBD1	-	CASSHGTDNQPQHF	TGCGCCAGCAGCCATGGGACAGACAATCAGCCCCAGCATTTT
TRBJ1-1	TRBV7-9	-	few	CASSASGGVNTEAFF	TGTGCCAGCAGCGCGAGTGGGGGAGTTAACACTGAAGCTTTCTTT
TRBJ1-2	TRBV7-9	-	-	CASSITGPYGYTF	TGTGCCAGCAGCATAACAGGACCCTATGGCTACACCTTC
TRBJ2-7	TRBV20-1	-	many	CSASPGASYEQYF	TGCAGTGCTAGTCCCGGGGCATCCTACGAGCAGTACTTC
TRBJ2-7	TRBV4-1	-	-	CASSHVGQPYEQYF	TGCGCCAGCAGCCACGTCGGACAACCCTACGAGCAGTACTTC
TRBJ2-7	TRBV4-3	TRBD1	-	CASSQGQGLYEQYF	TGCGCCAGCAGCCAAGGACAGGGGCTATACGAGCAGTACTTC
TRBJ2-1	TRBV7-9	-	-	CASTPGRSYNEQFF	TGTGCCAGCACCCCCGGGCGCTCCTACAATGAGCAGTTCTTC
TRBJ2-3	TRBV5-1	TRBD2	few	CASSTRLAGVEDTQYF	TGCGCCAGCAGCACCAGACTAGCGGGGGTTGAAGATACGCAGTATTTT
TRBJ1-2	TRBV12-3/TRBV12-4	TRBD1	-	CASSLSGGNGYTF	TGTGCCAGCAGTTTGTCAGGGGGCAATGGCTACACCTTC
TRBJ2-1	TRBV4-1	TRBD2	-	CASSQQGLAGNNEQFF	TGCGCCAGCAGCCAGCAGGGACTAGCGGGGAACAATGAGCAGTTCTTC
TRBJ2-2	TRBV29-1	-	-	CSADSSNTGELFF	TGCAGCGCGGACTCCTCGAACACCGGGGAGCTGTTTTTT